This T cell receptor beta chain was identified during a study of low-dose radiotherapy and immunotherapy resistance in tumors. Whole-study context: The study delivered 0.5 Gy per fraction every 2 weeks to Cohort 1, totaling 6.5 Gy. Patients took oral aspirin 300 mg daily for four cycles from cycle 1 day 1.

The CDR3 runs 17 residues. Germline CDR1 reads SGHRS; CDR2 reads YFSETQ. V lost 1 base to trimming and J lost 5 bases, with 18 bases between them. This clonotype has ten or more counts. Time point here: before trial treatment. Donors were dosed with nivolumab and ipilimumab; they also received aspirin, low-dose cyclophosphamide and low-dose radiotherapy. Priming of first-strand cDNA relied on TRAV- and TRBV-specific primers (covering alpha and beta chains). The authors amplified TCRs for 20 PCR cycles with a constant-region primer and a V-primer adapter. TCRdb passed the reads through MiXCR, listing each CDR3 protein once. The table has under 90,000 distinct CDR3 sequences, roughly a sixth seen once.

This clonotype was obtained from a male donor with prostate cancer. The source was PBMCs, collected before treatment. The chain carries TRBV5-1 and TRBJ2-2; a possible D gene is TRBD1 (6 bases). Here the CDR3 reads CASSLPGPGVFTGELFF. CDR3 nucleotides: TGCGCCAGCAGCTTGCCCGGTCCAGGGGTTTTTACCGGGGAGCTGTTTTTT.